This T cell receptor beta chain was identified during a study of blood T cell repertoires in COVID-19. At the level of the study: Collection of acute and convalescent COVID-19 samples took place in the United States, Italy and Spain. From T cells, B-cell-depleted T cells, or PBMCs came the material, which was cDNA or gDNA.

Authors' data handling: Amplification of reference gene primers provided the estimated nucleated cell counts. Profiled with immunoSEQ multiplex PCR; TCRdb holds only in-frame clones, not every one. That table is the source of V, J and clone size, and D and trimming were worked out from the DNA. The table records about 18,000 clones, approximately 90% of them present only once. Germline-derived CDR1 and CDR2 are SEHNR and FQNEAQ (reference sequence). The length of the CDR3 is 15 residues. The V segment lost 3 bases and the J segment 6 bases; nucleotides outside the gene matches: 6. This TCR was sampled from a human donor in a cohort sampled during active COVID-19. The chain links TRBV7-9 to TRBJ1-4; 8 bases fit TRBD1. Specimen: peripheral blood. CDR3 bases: TGTGCCAGCAGCTTTCAGGGGGCGGGCGATGAAAAACTGTTTTTT. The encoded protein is CASSFQGAGDEKLFF.